The sequence of this T cell receptor (beta chain) was determined in a study of blood T cell repertoires in COVID-19. The CDR3 covers 18 residues. CDR1 and CDR2 from the germline V gene are LGHNT and FRNRAP. V dropped 1 base and J dropped 4; count of bases not matched to a gene: 9. The protocol was immunoSEQ multiplex PCR, while the TCRdb copy is restricted to in-frame clones and leaves out a portion. The table has about 250,000 clones, around nine tenths seen once; the top ten hold 1.5% to 2%. The sample was peripheral blood. The genes are TRBV12-5 and TRBJ2-1, with TRBD2 matching over 11 bases. This sequence was found in an older woman who had recovered from COVID-19. The CDR3 here is CASGLELAGAPQYNEQFF. The DNA for the CDR3 is TGTGCTAGTGGTTTGGAACTAGCGGGGGCCCCTCAGTACAATGAGCAGTTCTTC. The full variable domain, in which reference TRBV12-5 and TRBJ2-1 provide the parts outside the CDR3, is DARVTQTPRHKVTEMGQEVTMRCQPILGHNTVFWYRQTMMQGLELLAYFRNRAPLDDSGMPKDRFSAEMPDATLATLKIQPSEPRDSAVYFCASGLELAGAPQYNEQFFGPGTRLTVL.